A selection of T cell receptor beta chains follows, all from one sample in a study of shared clonotypes between healthy human individuals. Sequenced by immunoSEQ multiplex PCR; TCRdb stores in-frame clones only, minus some. The data hold more than 2 million clones, with roughly 94% observed a single time. Material for sequencing was naive CD8+ T cells sorted from blood. All receptors derive from a man younger than 35 in good health. Both conserved end residues are part of each CDR3. Each record gives: clone size, D gene, V gene, J gene, CDR3 protein, CDR3 DNA. D genes are given only for firm matches. Clone size is shown for a subset of rows, as once, few, many or a class of expanded clone.

>.|TRBD1|TRBV11-2|TRBJ1-1
CASSPGRGGTEAFF
TGTGCCAGCAGCCCGGGCAGGGGGGGGACTGAAGCTTTCTTT
>.|TRBD2|TRBV27|TRBJ2-3
CASSLQRGAFTDTQYF
TGTGCCAGCAGTTTACAGCGGGGGGCCTTCACAGATACGCAGTATTTT
>.|.|TRBV7-2|TRBJ1-2
CASSLAHSTNYGYTF
TGTGCCAGCAGCTTAGCGCACAGTACTAACTATGGCTACACCTTC
>.|TRBD1|TRBV27|TRBJ2-7
CASSQGQPYEQYF
TGTGCCAGCAGCCAGGGACAGCCCTACGAGCAGTACTTC
>.|.|TRBV10-3|TRBJ2-7
CAISVQGGSEQYF
TGTGCCATCAGTGTTCAGGGGGGGAGCGAGCAGTACTTC
>.|.|TRBV6-5|TRBJ1-1
CASSLAVNTEAFF
TGTGCCAGCAGTCTAGCAGTGAACACTGAAGCTTTCTTT
>.|.|TRBV5-1|TRBJ2-5
CASSLEGGIQETQYF
TGCGCCAGCAGCTTGGAGGGTGGCATCCAAGAGACCCAGTACTTC
>.|.|TRBV28|TRBJ2-5
CASSPRGSETQYF
TGTGCCAGCAGTCCTCGGGGTTCTGAGACCCAGTACTTC
>.|.|TRBV29-1|TRBJ2-7
CSVGTSLSYEQYF
TGCAGCGTGGGGACTTCCCTCTCCTACGAGCAGTACTTC
>.|.|TRBV13|TRBJ2-1
CASSSMGGGLPEQFF
TGTGCCAGCAGCTCTATGGGTGGGGGACTGCCAGAGCAGTTCTTC
>.|TRBD2|TRBV27|TRBJ2-1
CASTSSGGPPNEQFF
TGTGCCAGCACCTCAAGCGGGGGGCCCCCTAATGAGCAGTTCTTC
>.|TRBD2|TRBV9|TRBJ2-3
CASSPPGLVFGTQYF
TGTGCCAGCAGCCCACCGGGACTAGTCTTTGGTACGCAGTATTTT
>.|.|TRBV6-5|TRBJ2-3
CASSYEIGVSDTQYF
TGTGCCAGCAGTTACGAGATAGGGGTGTCAGATACGCAGTATTTT
>.|.|TRBV29-1|TRBJ2-1
CSVEGIPEGHNYNEQFF
TGCAGCGTTGAGGGCATTCCCGAGGGACATAACTACAATGAGCAGTTCTTC
>.|TRBD2|TRBV9|TRBJ2-7
CASSVGLAGVEQYF
TGTGCCAGCAGCGTAGGGCTAGCGGGAGTCGAGCAGTACTTC
>.|.|TRBV11-3|TRBJ2-7
CASSTIAGSEQYF
TGTGCCAGCAGTACAATCGCGGGAAGCGAGCAGTACTTC
>.|.|TRBV4-1|TRBJ2-7
CASSLQIEGGYEQYF
TGCGCCAGCAGCCTCCAGATTGAGGGAGGCTACGAGCAGTACTTC
>.|TRBD1|TRBV28|TRBJ1-6
CASSRGQTNYNSPLHF
TGTGCCAGCAGTAGGGGACAGACCAACTATAATTCACCCCTCCACTTT
>.|TRBD2|TRBV6-1|TRBJ2-1
CASSEGLAGSLYNEQFF
TGTGCCAGCAGTGAGGGACTAGCGGGTAGCCTCTACAATGAGCAGTTCTTC
>.|.|TRBV29-1|TRBJ2-7
CSVETGWGNAYEQYF
TGCAGCGTTGAAACGGGATGGGGCAACGCCTACGAGCAGTACTTC
>.|TRBD2|TRBV19|TRBJ2-7
CASSWSGSRDYEQYF
TGTGCCAGTAGTTGGAGCGGGAGTCGTGACTACGAGCAGTACTTC
>.|TRBD2|TRBV4-2|TRBJ2-7
CASSQDFAGGPGEQYF
TGTGCCAGCAGCCAAGATTTTGCGGGGGGGCCGGGCGAGCAGTACTTC
>.|.|TRBV4-1|TRBJ2-2
CASSQVGRTGELFF
TGCGCCAGCAGCCAAGTGGGAAGAACCGGGGAGCTGTTTTTT
>.|.|TRBV9|TRBJ2-7
CASSVGVAGEQYF
TGTGCCAGCAGCGTAGGAGTGGCTGGGGAGCAGTACTTC
>.|TRBD2|TRBV4-1|TRBJ2-5
CASSQEWGLAGETQYF
TGCGCCAGCAGCCAAGAGTGGGGACTAGCGGGAGAGACCCAGTACTTC
>.|.|TRBV5-1|TRBJ1-2
CASSPLGQTGGEYGYTF
TGCGCCAGCAGCCCTCTTGGTCAGACCGGGGGCGAGTATGGCTACACCTTC
>.|.|TRBV19|TRBJ1-2
CASSIDGEIYGYTF
TGTGCCAGTAGTATAGACGGGGAAATCTATGGCTACACCTTC
>.|.|TRBV27|TRBJ2-1
CASSLGPEQFF
TGTGCCAGCAGTTTAGGGCCTGAGCAGTTCTTC
>.|.|TRBV6-5|TRBJ1-1
CASSYFSEDEAFF
TGTGCCAGCAGTTACTTTTCGGAGGATGAAGCTTTCTTT
>.|TRBD1|TRBV6-5|TRBJ2-7
CASSPTRTGGSEQYF
TGTGCCAGCAGTCCTACTAGGACAGGGGGGAGCGAGCAGTACTTC
>.|TRBD1|TRBV5-6|TRBJ2-7
CASSLGTGGAEQYF
TGTGCCAGCAGCCTCGGGACAGGGGGCGCTGAGCAGTACTTC
>.|.|TRBV27|TRBJ2-7
CASSLSAQTYEQYF
TGTGCCAGCAGTTTATCTGCGCAGACCTACGAGCAGTACTTC
>.|.|TRBV13|TRBJ2-7
CASSGESSYEQYF
TGTGCCAGCAGCGGGGAAAGCTCCTACGAGCAGTACTTC
>once|TRBD1|TRBV11-2|TRBJ2-7
CASSPTGVSSYEQYF
TGTGCCAGCAGTCCGACAGGGGTGAGCTCCTACGAGCAGTACTTC
>once|TRBD1|TRBV4-1|TRBJ2-7
CASSQKGQGIYEQYF
TGCGCCAGCAGCCAAAAGGGACAGGGGATCTACGAGCAGTACTTC
>.|.|TRBV7-2|TRBJ2-2
CASRLDEGGTGELFF
TGTGCCAGCAGACTTGATGAGGGGGGTACCGGGGAGCTGTTTTTT
>.|.|TRBV15|TRBJ1-4
CATSRDYGDEKLFF
TGTGCCACCAGCAGAGATTATGGGGATGAAAAACTGTTTTTT
>.|.|TRBV4-1|TRBJ1-1
CASSHIGTEAFF
TGCGCCAGCAGCCACATAGGCACTGAAGCTTTCTTT
>.|TRBD1|TRBV7-9|TRBJ1-1
CASSSSRDSLNTEAFF
TGTGCCAGCAGCTCCTCCCGGGACAGCTTGAACACTGAAGCTTTCTTT
>.|TRBD2|TRBV13|TRBJ2-3
CASSATSGRPADTQYF
TGTGCCAGCAGCGCCACTAGCGGGAGGCCAGCAGATACGCAGTATTTT
>.|.|TRBV27|TRBJ2-3
CASSPTVSTDTQYF
TGTGCCAGCAGCCCTACCGTGAGCACAGATACGCAGTATTTT
>.|.|TRBV4-3|TRBJ2-2
CASSQDPSLGNTGELFF
TGCGCCAGCAGCCAAGACCCTTCTCTGGGGAACACCGGGGAGCTGTTTTTT
>.|TRBD2|TRBV7-6|TRBJ2-5
CASSLDSPAGGEETQYF
TGTGCCAGCAGCTTAGATAGTCCAGCGGGGGGCGAAGAGACCCAGTACTTC
>.|.|TRBV4-1|TRBJ2-7
CASSQGGLAETYEQYF
TGCGCCAGCAGCCAAGGGGGGCTAGCGGAGACCTACGAGCAGTACTTC
>.|.|TRBV7-9|TRBJ1-3
CASSLVGDMRNTIYF
TGTGCCAGCAGCTTAGTAGGAGACATGCGAAACACCATATATTTT
>.|.|TRBV27|TRBJ1-2
CASWDGNYGYTF
TGTGCCAGCTGGGACGGCAACTATGGCTACACCTTC
>.|.|TRBV4-1|TRBJ2-7
CASSQRSRSYEQYF
TGCGCCAGCAGCCAACGGTCCCGCTCCTACGAGCAGTACTTC